This T cell receptor (beta chain) came from a study of neurological immune-mediated disorders. The V gene's germline CDR1 is MGHDK and CDR2 SYGVNS. Deletions cut 3 bases from V and 6 bases from J, with 8 bases between. CDR3 length: 12 amino acids. TCRdb ran MiXCR on the 5' RACE reads and lists one entry per CDR3 protein. The data show 70,000 or so distinct CDR3 sequences, around 5.2% seen once. This clonotype has at least ten counts. The TCR sequence derives from a woman between 25 and 40 years old with multiple sclerosis. Sequences were obtained from PBMCs. The chain couples TRBV25-1 to TRBJ1-2, with D tentatively TRBD1 (5 bases). The CDR3 DNA sequence: TGTGCCAGCAGTGATCGCAGGGATGGCTACACCTTC. Translating gives CASSDRRDGYTF.